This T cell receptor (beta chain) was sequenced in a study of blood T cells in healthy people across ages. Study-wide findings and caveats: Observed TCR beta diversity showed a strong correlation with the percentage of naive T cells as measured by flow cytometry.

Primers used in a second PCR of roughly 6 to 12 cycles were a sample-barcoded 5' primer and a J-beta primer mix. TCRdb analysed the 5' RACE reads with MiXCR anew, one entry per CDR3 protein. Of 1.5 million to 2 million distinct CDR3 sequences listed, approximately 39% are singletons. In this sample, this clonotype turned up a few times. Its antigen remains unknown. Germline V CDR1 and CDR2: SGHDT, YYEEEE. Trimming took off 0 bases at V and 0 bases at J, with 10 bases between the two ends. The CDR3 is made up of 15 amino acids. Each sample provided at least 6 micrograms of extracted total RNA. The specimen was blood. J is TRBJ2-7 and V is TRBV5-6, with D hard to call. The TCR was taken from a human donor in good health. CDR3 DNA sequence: TGTGCCAGCAGCTTGGTTTGGGCCCCCTCCTACGAGCAGTACTTC. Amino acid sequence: CASSLVWAPSYEQYF.